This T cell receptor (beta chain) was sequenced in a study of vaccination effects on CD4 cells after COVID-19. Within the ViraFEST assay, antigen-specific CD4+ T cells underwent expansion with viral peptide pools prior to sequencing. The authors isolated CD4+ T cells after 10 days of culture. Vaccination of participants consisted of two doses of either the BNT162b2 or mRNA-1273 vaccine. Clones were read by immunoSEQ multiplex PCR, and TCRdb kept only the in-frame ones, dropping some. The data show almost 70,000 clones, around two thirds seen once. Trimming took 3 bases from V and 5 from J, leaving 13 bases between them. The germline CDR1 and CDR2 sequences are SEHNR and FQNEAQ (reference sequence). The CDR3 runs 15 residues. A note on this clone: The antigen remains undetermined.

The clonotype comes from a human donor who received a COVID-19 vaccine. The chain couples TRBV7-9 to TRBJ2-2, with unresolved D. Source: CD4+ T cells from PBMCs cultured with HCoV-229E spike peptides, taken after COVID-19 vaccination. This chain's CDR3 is CASSLYGPPTGELFF. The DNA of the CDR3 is TGTGCCAGCAGCTTGTACGGCCCCCCGACCGGGGAGCTGTTTTTT. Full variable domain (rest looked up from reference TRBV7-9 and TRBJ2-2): DTGVSQNPRHKITKRGQNVTFRCDPISEHNRLYWYRQTLGQGPEFLTYFQNEAQLEKSRLLSDRFSAERPKGSFSTLEIQRTEQGDSAMYLCASSLYGPPTGELFFGEGSRLTVL.